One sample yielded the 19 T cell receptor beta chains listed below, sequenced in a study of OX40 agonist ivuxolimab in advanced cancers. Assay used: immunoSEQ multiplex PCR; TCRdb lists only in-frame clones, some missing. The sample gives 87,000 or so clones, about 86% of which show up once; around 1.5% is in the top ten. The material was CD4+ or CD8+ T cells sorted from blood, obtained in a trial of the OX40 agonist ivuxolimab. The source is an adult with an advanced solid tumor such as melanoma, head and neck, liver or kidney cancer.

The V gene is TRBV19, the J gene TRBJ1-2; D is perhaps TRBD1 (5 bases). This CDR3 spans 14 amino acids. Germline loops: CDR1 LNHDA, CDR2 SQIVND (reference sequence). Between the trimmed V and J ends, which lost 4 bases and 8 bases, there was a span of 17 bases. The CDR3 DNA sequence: TGTGCCAGTAGTAACCCGGGGCTGTCCTTCGGCTACACCTTC. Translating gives CASSNPGLSFGYTF.

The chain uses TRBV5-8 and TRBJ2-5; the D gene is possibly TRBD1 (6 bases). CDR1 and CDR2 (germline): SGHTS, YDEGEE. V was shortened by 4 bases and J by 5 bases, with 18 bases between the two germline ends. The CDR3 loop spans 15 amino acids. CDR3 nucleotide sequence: TGTGCCAGCAGCCCTCCCAGGGGACCCAGGGAGACCCAGTACTTC. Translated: CASSPPRGPRETQYF.

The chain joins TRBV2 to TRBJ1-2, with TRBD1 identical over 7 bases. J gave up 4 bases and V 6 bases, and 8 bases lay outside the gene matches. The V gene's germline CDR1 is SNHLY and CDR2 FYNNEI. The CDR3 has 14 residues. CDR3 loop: CASRPDREVYGYTF. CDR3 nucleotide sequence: TGTGCCAGCAGGCCAGACAGGGAGGTCTATGGCTACACCTTC.

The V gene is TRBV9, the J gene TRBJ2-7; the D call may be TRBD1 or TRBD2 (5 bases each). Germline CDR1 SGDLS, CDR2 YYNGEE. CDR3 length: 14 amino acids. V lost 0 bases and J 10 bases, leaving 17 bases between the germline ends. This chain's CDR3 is CASSVEGSGTVQYF. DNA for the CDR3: TGTGCCAGCAGCGTAGAGGGGTCGGGGACGGTTCAGTACTTC.

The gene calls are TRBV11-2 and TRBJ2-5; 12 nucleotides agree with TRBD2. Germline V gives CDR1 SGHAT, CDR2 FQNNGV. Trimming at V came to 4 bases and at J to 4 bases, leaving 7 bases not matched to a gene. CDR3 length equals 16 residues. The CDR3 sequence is CASSSQGLAGTETQYF. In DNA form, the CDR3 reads TGTGCCAGCAGCTCCCAAGGACTAGCGGGGACAGAGACCCAGTACTTC.

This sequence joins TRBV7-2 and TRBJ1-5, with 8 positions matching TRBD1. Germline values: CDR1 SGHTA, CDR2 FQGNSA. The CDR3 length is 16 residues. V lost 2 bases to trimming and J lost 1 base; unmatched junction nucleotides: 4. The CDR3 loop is CASSLQGAVSNQPQHF. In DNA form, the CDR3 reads TGTGCCAGCAGCTTACAGGGGGCCGTCAGCAATCAGCCCCAGCATTTT.

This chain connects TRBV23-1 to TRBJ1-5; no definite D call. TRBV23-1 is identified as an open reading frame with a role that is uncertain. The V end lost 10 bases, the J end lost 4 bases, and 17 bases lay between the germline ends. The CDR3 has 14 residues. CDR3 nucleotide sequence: TGCGCCACCAGACCCCACAGACATAATCAGCCCCAGCATTTT. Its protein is CATRPHRHNQPQHF.

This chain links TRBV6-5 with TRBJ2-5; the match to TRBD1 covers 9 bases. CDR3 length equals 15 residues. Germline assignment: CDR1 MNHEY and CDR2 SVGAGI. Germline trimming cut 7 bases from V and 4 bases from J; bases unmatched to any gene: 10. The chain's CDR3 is CASTYRGLKGETQYF. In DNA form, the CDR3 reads TGTGCCAGCACCTACAGGGGGCTTAAAGGAGAGACCCAGTACTTC.

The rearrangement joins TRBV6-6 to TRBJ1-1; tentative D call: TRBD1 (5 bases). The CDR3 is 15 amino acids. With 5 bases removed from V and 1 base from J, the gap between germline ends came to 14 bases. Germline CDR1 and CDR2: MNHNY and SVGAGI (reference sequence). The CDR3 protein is CASSPRRGRNTEAFF. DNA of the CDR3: TGTGCCAGCAGTCCCCGGAGGGGAAGGAACACTGAAGCTTTCTTT.

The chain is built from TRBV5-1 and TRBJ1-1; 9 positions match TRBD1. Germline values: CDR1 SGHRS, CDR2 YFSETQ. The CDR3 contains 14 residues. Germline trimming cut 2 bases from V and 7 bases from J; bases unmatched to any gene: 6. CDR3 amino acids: CASSLRYRGLEAFF. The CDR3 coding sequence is TGCGCCAGCAGCTTACGGTACAGGGGGCTTGAAGCTTTCTTT.

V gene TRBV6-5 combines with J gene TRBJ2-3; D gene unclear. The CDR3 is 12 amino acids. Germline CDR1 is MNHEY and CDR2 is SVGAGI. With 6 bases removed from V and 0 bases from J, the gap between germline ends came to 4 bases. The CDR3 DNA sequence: TGTGCCAGCAGCGACAGCACAGATACGCAGTATTTT. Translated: CASSDSTDTQYF.

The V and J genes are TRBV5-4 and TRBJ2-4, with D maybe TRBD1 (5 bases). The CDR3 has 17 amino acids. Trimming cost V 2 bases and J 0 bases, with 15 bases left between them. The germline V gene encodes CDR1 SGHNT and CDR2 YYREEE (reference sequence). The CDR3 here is CASSLSGQGTAKNIQYF. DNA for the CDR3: TGTGCCAGCAGCTTATCCGGGCAGGGCACAGCCAAAAACATTCAGTACTTC. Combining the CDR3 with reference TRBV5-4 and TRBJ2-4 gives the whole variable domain ETGVTQSPTHLIKTRGQQVTLRCSSQSGHNTVSWYQQALGQGPQFIFQYYREEENGRGNFPPRFSGLQFPNYSSELNVNALELDDSALYLCASSLSGQGTAKNIQYFGAGTRLSVL.

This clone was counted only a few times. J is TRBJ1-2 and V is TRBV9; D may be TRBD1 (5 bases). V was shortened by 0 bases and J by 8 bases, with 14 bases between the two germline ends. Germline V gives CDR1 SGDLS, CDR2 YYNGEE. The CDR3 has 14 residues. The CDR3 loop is CASSVEGQGRGYTF. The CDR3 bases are TGTGCCAGCAGCGTAGAGGGGCAGGGTCGGGGCTACACCTTC.

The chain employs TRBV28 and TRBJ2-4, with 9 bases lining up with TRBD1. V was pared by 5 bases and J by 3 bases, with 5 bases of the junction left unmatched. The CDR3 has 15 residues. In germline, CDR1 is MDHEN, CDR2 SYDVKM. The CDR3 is CASSPGQGRKNIQYF. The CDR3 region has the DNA TGTGCCAGCAGTCCGGGACAGGGACGCAAAAACATTCAGTACTTC.

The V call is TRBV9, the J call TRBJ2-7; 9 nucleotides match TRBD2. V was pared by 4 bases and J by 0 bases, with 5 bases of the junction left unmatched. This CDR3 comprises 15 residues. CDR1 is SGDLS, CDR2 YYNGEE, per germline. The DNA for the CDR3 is TGTGCCAGCAGCAGAATGACTAGCGGCTCCTACGAGCAGTACTTC. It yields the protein CASSRMTSGSYEQYF.

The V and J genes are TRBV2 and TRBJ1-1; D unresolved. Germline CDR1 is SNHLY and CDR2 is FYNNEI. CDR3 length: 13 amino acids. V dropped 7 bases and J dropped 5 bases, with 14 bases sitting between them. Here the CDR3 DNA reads TGTGCCAGCACCTACCTTGTGGGAACTGAAGCTTTCTTT. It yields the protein CASTYLVGTEAFF.

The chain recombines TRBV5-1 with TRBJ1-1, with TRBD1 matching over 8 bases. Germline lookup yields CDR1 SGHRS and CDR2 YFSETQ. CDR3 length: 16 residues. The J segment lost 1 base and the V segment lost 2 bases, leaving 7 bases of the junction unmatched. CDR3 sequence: CASSLTGGRGNTEAFF. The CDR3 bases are TGCGCCAGCAGCTTAACAGGGGGTAGAGGGAACACTGAAGCTTTCTTT.

CDR3 DNA: TGTGCCAGCAAGGAGCGGACTAGCACAGATACGCAGTATTTT. Its protein product is CASKERTSTDTQYF. The chain has TRBV27 and TRBJ2-3, with D perhaps matching TRBD2 (5 bases). This CDR3 contains 14 residues. V was shortened by 7 bases and J by 0 bases, with 11 bases between the two germline ends. The germline V gene has CDR1 MNHEY and CDR2 SMNVEV (reference sequence).

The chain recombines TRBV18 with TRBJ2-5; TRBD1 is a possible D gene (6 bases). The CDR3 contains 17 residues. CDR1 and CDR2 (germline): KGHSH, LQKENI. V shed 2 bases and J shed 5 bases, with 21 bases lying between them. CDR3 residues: CASSPGKPGVGPETQYF. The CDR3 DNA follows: TGTGCCAGCTCACCAGGGAAGCCAGGGGTGGGTCCGGAGACCCAGTACTTC.